The clone carrying this TCR beta chain was found once. These data are taken from a study of blood T cell repertoires in COVID-19. Study context: The United States, Italy and Spain provided the acute and convalescent COVID-19 samples. Sources were T cells, B-cell-depleted T cells, or PBMCs; the material itself was cDNA or gDNA.

V was shortened by 1 base and J by 0 bases, with 13 bases between the two germline ends. Looked up from germline, CDR1 is SEHNR and CDR2 is FQNEAQ (reference sequence). This CDR3 is 16 amino acids long. As originally analysed: Reference gene primer amplification gave nucleated cell count estimates. Only in-frame clones appear in the TCRdb table, and some are missing; sequencing was by immunoSEQ multiplex PCR. Clonal size and the V and J genes are those of that table, whereas D and trimming came from the DNA. The sample carries just over 90,000 clones, roughly 85% recorded once. This TCR was sampled from a human donor in a cohort sampled during active COVID-19. V gene TRBV7-9 combines with J gene TRBJ2-7; TRBD1 might be the D (6 bases). Sequenced: peripheral blood. The CDR3 DNA follows: TGTGCCAGCAGCTTAGGGGCAGACAGGCTCTCCTACGAGCAGTACTTC. Amino acids: CASSLGADRLSYEQYF.